The clone carrying this T cell receptor beta chain was counted between two and nine times. Documented time point: newly diagnosed GD, antithyroid drugs for less than 3 months. RNA isolated from PBMCs was used to make the TCR library. The sample belongs to a study of regulatory T cells in long-lasting Graves disease. Both iRepertoire HTBI primers and Arm-PCR of CDR3 regions were used to build the TCR beta libraries. TCRdb analysed the multiplex PCR reads with MiXCR anew, one entry per CDR3 protein. This repertoire shows about 420,000 distinct CDR3 sequences, about a sixth found once; its top ten account for about 23%. CDR1 is DFQATT and CDR2 is SNEGSKA in the germline V gene (reference sequence). The CDR3 is 14 amino acids. V lost 0 bases, J lost 0 bases, and 9 bases lay in between. A further study also used this sample, focusing on T cells in Graves' hyperthyroidism and ophthalmopathy.

The receptor was isolated from a young woman with Graves disease. The material sequenced was peripheral blood mononuclear cells (PBMCs), taken at new diagnosis, from a patient treated with antithyroid drugs. The chain uses TRBV20-1 and TRBJ2-7, with unresolved D. CDR3 amino acids: CSARERTPSYEQYF. In DNA form, the CDR3 reads TGCAGTGCTAGAGAACGGACGCCCTCCTACGAGCAGTACTTC.